This T cell receptor beta chain was identified during a study of T cells in Graves' hyperthyroidism and ophthalmopathy. RNA transcripts yielded amplified TCR beta CDR3 regions. When the TCR CDR3 underwent first-round RT-PCR, the HTBI primer set was used. TCRdb fed the multiplex PCR reads into MiXCR, producing one record per CDR3 protein. There are some 510,000 distinct CDR3 sequences in the sample; 20% occur only once, and approximately 26% lies in the top ten. Germline lookup yields CDR1 MNHEY and CDR2 SVGEGT. This CDR3 region has 18 residues. V was clipped by 0 bases and J by 4 bases, with 21 bases between them. In making diagnoses, clinical symptoms, serum thyroxine and TRAb, thyroid ultrasound and orbital computed tomography were all used. This clonotype was picked up many times. No antigen is known for it. Study results and caveats: Most thyroid clonotypes expanded above 0.001 were also detected in blood.

Sequencing was carried out using blood. This sequence joins TRBV6-2 or TRBV6-3 and TRBJ1-2; unclear D gene. This clonotype was sampled from a man younger than 35 with Graves' hyperthyroidism. CDR3 loop: CASSYSPGRGLIGYGYTF. The DNA for the CDR3 is TGTGCCAGCAGTTACTCACCCGGCCGAGGGCTTATCGGCTATGGCTACACCTTC.